Described below is a single T cell receptor (beta chain) sequence and its context. The sample belongs to a study of blood T cell repertoires in COVID-19. For the study at large: Samples representing acute and convalescent COVID-19 were sourced from the United States, Italy and Spain. T cells, B-cell-depleted T cells, or PBMCs supplied cDNA or gDNA.

Authors' methods: Amplification from reference gene primers served as the basis for estimated nucleated cell counts. Sequencing was performed with immunoSEQ multiplex PCR; in TCRdb, only in-frame clones are kept and a portion is missing. V and J calls and clone size are as listed in that table; D and trimming were resolved from the DNA. This table has 20,000 to 30,000 clones, around 86% appearing once. Trimming shortened V by 0 bases and J by 4 bases, and 15 bases separated the two germline ends. This CDR3 comprises 16 residues. Germline-derived CDR1 and CDR2 are MNHNS and SASEGT. The clonotype was recovered from a human donor in a cohort sampled during active COVID-19. The sequenced sample consisted of peripheral blood. The chain is built from TRBV6-1 and TRBJ2-5; D is perhaps TRBD2 (5 bases). As DNA, the CDR3 is TGTGCCAGCAGTGAAGCGTGGGCTAGCCCGCGAGAGACCCAGTACTTC. Translation gives CASSEAWASPRETQYF.